This entry describes one TCR beta chain. Its specificity is unknown. The data derive from a study of STAT5B mutations in CD4+ large granular lymphocyte leukemia. Source study methods: Lowest detectable productive clonotype frequency was 2.59 x 10-5. Sequencing used immunoSEQ multiplex PCR; TCRdb keeps in-frame clones, though not all of them. V, J and clone size are those of that table, while D and trimming were read from the DNA. This sample has some 45,000 clones; around 86% occur once, and the top ten carry around 2.6%. This CDR3 has 15 amino acids. The junction had 2 bases not matched to a gene; V was cut back by 0 bases and J by 3 bases. Germline assignment: CDR1 SEHNR and CDR2 FQNEAQ (reference sequence). Control samples were healthy donors' buffy coats. General study results and limits: Without putative leukemic clones, patient CD4-sorted repertoires remained more clonal than healthy CD4+ repertoires. No patients shared main leukemic clonotypes, though about 25% appeared at low frequency elsewhere.

Sequencing used CD4+ T cells from blood buffy coats. The chain has TRBV7-9 and TRBJ2-5, with 9 nucleotides matching TRBD1. The sequence came from a human donor in good health. The CDR3 DNA follows: TGTGCCAGCAGCTTAGCTGACAGGGGGAAAGAGACCCAGTACTTC. Protein: CASSLADRGKETQYF.